The source of this TCR beta chain is a study of human T cells and chemical hapten exposure. Study-level background: TCR yields per sample varied mostly from small pooled library volume differences. Whole-study findings and limits: The immune response of these alopecia patients might not match healthy individuals'.

About this clonotype: Its antigen is not identified.

Germline CDR1 reads LGHDT; CDR2 reads YNNKEL (reference sequence). V was trimmed by 2 bases and J by 1 base, leaving 9 bases between them. The CDR3 sequence is 16 residues long. Time point noted: pre-sensitization, week 0. Treatment noted: therapeutic diphenylcyclopropenone sensitization with weekly scalp DPC. At patch-test visits, sampling came before the patch test. TCRdb re-derived calls from the RACE reads in MiXCR, one entry per CDR3 protein. The table records 150,000 to 200,000 distinct CDR3 sequences, 30% of them present only once. This sequence joins TRBV3-1 and TRBJ1-6; no definite D call. The specimen comprised whole blood, sampled in connection with sensitization to the hapten diphenylcyclopropenone (DPC). The clonotype was recovered from a woman aged 25 to 45 with alopecia areata. Some clones in this sample may be carry-over from other donors' samples. CDR3 DNA: TGTGCCAGCAGCCAACGGAGTGGATCCTATAATTCACCCCTCCACTTT. As protein: CASSQRSGSYNSPLHF.